Detailed here is one TCR beta chain. Its target is unknown. Other DNA sequences in this sample translate to the same CDR3. This entry is derived from a study of shared clonotypes between healthy human individuals. Whole-study findings and limits: Approximately 5.3% was the fraction of naive CD4 clonotypes found shared across a few donors. An anticipated effect of sequencing depth on clonotype sharing among donors was recognized.

The authors divided CD4+ cells into CD45RA+ naive and CD45RA-negative memory subsets. V lost 4 bases, J lost 1 base, and 5 bases stayed unmatched. The CDR3 runs to 15 residues. CDR1 and CDR2 from the germline V gene are SGHRS and YFSETQ. In the original workflow: Filtering differed since immunoSEQ provided only junctions, with no quality scores. Profiling relied on immunoSEQ multiplex PCR, and the TCRdb table lists in-frame clones only, not all of them. Clone size and V and J calls were adopted from that table, with D and trimming inferred from the DNA. Found here are about 2.4 million clones, 80% to 95% of them singletons; the top ten hold 0.36%.

Sequencing was carried out using naive CD4+ T cells from PBMCs. Subset in this sample: CD45RA+ positively selected. The V and J genes are TRBV5-1 and TRBJ2-3, with 8 bases lining up with TRBD2. The TCR was taken from a man between 18 and 35 years old in good health. Some clones in this sample may be carry-over from other donors' samples. CDR3 sequence (DNA): TGCGCCAGCAGCCTCACTAGCGGACGCACAGATACGCAGTATTTT. The encoded protein is CASSLTSGRTDTQYF.